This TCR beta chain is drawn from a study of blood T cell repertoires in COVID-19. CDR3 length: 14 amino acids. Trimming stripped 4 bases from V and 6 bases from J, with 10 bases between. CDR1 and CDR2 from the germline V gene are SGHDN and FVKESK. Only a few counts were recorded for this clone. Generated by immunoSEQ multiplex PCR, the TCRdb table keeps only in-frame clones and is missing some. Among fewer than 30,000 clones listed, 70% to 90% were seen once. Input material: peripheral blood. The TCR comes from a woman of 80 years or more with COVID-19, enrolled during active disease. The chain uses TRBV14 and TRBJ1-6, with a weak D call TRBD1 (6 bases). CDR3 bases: TGTGCCAGCAGCCGACAGGCTTTTAATTCACCCCTCCACTTT. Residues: CASSRQAFNSPLHF.